The 19 T cell receptor beta chains below were found in one sample sequenced in a study of T cell repertoires in cytomegalovirus infection. TCRdb analysed the reads with MiXCR anew, one entry per CDR3 protein. The sample consists of about 320,000 distinct CDR3 sequences, 8% to 9.5% of them appearing once. Material: PBMCs. The receptors come from a human donor in good health (CMV status not recorded). Some clones in this sample may be carry-over from other donors' samples.

This clonotype appeared a few times. The rearrangement uses TRBV9 and TRBJ2-1; 9 positions agree with TRBD2. In germline, CDR1 is SGDLS, CDR2 YYNGEE. The CDR3 is 15 amino acids. Losses at the gene ends were 1 base for V and 9 bases for J; bases not matched to a gene: 8. The CDR3 loop reads CASSVRSGRISEQFF. The DNA for the CDR3 is TGTGCCAGCAGCGTAAGAAGCGGGAGGATAAGTGAGCAGTTCTTC.

The CDR3 loop reads CASSQVMTEAFF. The DNA for the CDR3 is TGTGCCAGCAGCCAAGTTATGACTGAAGCTTTCTTT. V gene TRBV14 combines with J gene TRBJ1-1; D ambiguous. V was clipped by 1 base and J by 5 bases, with 5 bases between them. The V gene's germline CDR1 is SGHDN and CDR2 FVKESK. The CDR3 has 12 amino acids.

At least ten counts were recorded for this clonotype. The chain has TRBV6-4 and TRBJ2-1, with TRBD2 matching 11 bases. V shed 6 bases, J shed 7 bases, and the junction held 8 bases outside the gene matches. This CDR3 is built from 15 residues. CDR1 is MRHNA, CDR2 SNTAGT, per germline. The CDR3 sequence: CASSLAGGPSNEQFF. In DNA form, the CDR3 reads TGTGCCAGCAGCCTAGCGGGAGGCCCCAGTAATGAGCAGTTCTTC.

This clonotype was found a few times. V gene TRBV6-5 combines with J gene TRBJ2-7; a weak D match, TRBD1 (6 bases). Germline lookup yields CDR1 MNHEY and CDR2 SVGAGI. This CDR3 contains 16 residues. Trimming pared 0 bases from V and 3 bases from J, leaving 15 bases between. The DNA of the CDR3 is TGTGCCAGCAGTTACTCGACAGGCCGAGTGAACTACGAGCAGTACTTC. Its protein product is CASSYSTGRVNYEQYF.

This chain uses TRBV20-1 with TRBJ1-2; TRBD1 might be the D (5 bases). The CDR3 is 12 residues long. Trimming left V 6 bases short and J 4 bases short, with 12 bases between. Looked up from germline, CDR1 is DFQATT and CDR2 is SNEGSKA (reference sequence). This CDR3 is CSAPDSRYGYTF. The CDR3 DNA reads TGCAGTGCCCCAGACAGCCGCTATGGCTACACCTTC.

In its sample, this clonotype was seen many times. The chain joins TRBV7-2 to TRBJ1-5; D is uncertain. The V gene lost 3 bases and the J gene lost 3 bases, with 12 bases spanning the gap. The CDR3 is made up of 15 amino acids. Germline CDR1 and CDR2: SGHTA and FQGNSA. The CDR3 DNA follows: TGTGCCAGCAGCTTCCTGCCGCAGGCCAATCAGCCCCAGCATTTT. Its protein is CASSFLPQANQPQHF.

This clonotype was detected many times. The rearrangement links TRBV6-1 to TRBJ2-3; D ambiguous. V lost 5 bases and J 7 bases, leaving 16 bases between the germline ends. This CDR3 has 14 amino acids. The germline V gene encodes CDR1 MNHNS and CDR2 SASEGT. CDR3 protein: CASSISLLYNTQYF. The CDR3 nucleotides read TGTGCCAGCAGTATATCATTATTATATAATACGCAGTATTTT.

This clonotype was observed at least ten times. CDR3 nucleotide sequence: TGTGCCAGCAGCTTAAAAGGGACCGGGACTTACAGAGGCGAGCAGTACTTC. As protein: CASSLKGTGTYRGEQYF. The chain is built from TRBV7-2 and TRBJ2-7, with D possibly TRBD2 on 6 matching bases. This CDR3 is 17 amino acids long. The germline V gene has CDR1 SGHTA and CDR2 FQGNSA. V was trimmed by 2 bases and J by 6 bases, leaving 23 bases between them.

In this sample, this clonotype turned up many times. The chain recombines TRBV19 with TRBJ1-1, with D unresolved. The germline V and J ends were trimmed by 7 bases and 6 bases, with 18 bases remaining between them. The CDR3 totals 14 residues. Per the germline V gene, CDR1 is LNHDA and CDR2 is SQIVND (reference sequence). In DNA form, the CDR3 reads TGTGCCAGTACCCTCTTGACGGGTGTGGCTGAAGCTTTCTTT. As protein: CASTLLTGVAEAFF.

The chain carries TRBV11-1 and TRBJ1-2; D is unresolved. Germline CDR1 reads SGHAT; CDR2 reads FQDESV (reference sequence). V lost 5 bases and J 5 bases, leaving 12 bases between the germline ends. CDR3 size: 13 residues. CDR3 DNA: TGTGCCAGCAGCGCGGGCGGCTTGTATGGCTACACCTTC. It yields the protein CASSAGGLYGYTF.

This clonotype has a count of ten or more. V gene TRBV12-3 or TRBV12-4 combines with J gene TRBJ2-5, with D uncertain. Deletions cut 3 bases from V and 1 base from J, with 12 bases between. This CDR3 spans 15 amino acids. CDR3 nucleotide sequence: TGTGCCAGCAGTTTTTTTGGGTTGTCCCAAGAGACCCAGTACTTC. It specifies CASSFFGLSQETQYF.

This clonotype was seen many times. The chain is built from TRBV7-2 and TRBJ2-7, with 10 bases that match TRBD1. The CDR3 loop spans 14 amino acids. The germline V gene has CDR1 SGHTA and CDR2 FQGNSA. J lost 6 bases, V lost 5 bases, and 7 bases had no gene match. The CDR3 sequence is CASSRDRGGGEQYF. The DNA for the CDR3 is TGTGCCAGCAGCCGGGACAGGGGCGGAGGCGAGCAGTACTTC.

A few counts support this clonotype. The chain links TRBV10-3 to TRBJ2-7; 7 nucleotides match TRBD2. CDR1 ENHRY and CDR2 SYGVKD come from the germline V gene. The CDR3 contains 14 residues. V trimming: 8 bases; J trimming: 0 bases; junction bases outside the gene matches: 7. The DNA for the CDR3 is TGTGCCATCTCCCGGGCGGGAGACTCCTACGAGCAGTACTTC. Encoded protein: CAISRAGDSYEQYF.

This clonotype was seen many times. V and J are TRBV4-2 and TRBJ2-1, with 10 bases matching TRBD2. Trimming took 4 bases from V and 7 from J; bases not matched to a gene: 19. This CDR3 is built from 19 residues. Per germline, CDR1 LGHNA and CDR2 YNFKEQ. The CDR3 DNA sequence: TGTGCCAGCAGCCTTCCTCGAGCGGGGGGGCGAGAATTGTTAAATGAGCAGTTCTTC. It encodes CASSLPRAGGRELLNEQFF.

As DNA, the CDR3 is TGTGCCTGGATCCCCCCCTGGAGAAGTGGGGCTTTCTTT. Its translation: CAWIPPWRSGAFF. The genes are TRBV30 and TRBJ1-1; no definite D call. V was pared by 4 bases and J by 11 bases, with 20 bases between. Germline CDR1 is GTSNPN and CDR2 is SVGIG (reference sequence). This CDR3 is 13 amino acids long. Complete variable domain (other parts from reference TRBV30 and TRBJ1-1): SQTIHQWPATLVQPVGSPLSLECTVEGTSNPNLYWYRQAAGRGLQLLFYSVGIGQISSEVPQNLSASRPQDRQFILSSKKLLLSDSGFYLCAWIPPWRSGAFFGQGTRLTVV.

This rearrangement joins TRBV20-1 to TRBJ1-5; the D gene is possibly TRBD1 (5 bases). The V gene's germline CDR1 is DFQATT and CDR2 SNEGSKA (reference sequence). The V end was cut by 6 bases, the J end by 0 bases, with 18 bases between. The CDR3 is made up of 16 amino acids. In DNA, the CDR3 is TGCAGTGCCGCGGGCAGGGACGATTATAGCAATCAGCCCCAGCATTTT. This encodes CSAAGRDDYSNQPQHF.

This clonotype was recorded many times. The chain links TRBV7-2 to TRBJ1-6; tentatively, D is TRBD1 (6 bases). The germline V and J ends were trimmed by 5 bases and 4 bases, with 15 bases remaining between them. The CDR3 sequence is 16 residues long. Per germline, CDR1 SGHTA and CDR2 FQGNSA. The DNA of the CDR3 is TGTGCCAGCAGCCTCCAACAGGGCGGTTATAATTCACCCCTCCACTTT. It specifies CASSLQQGGYNSPLHF.

This clonotype was observed a few times. This chain links TRBV19 with TRBJ2-1; a weak D match, TRBD1 (5 bases). This CDR3 is 11 amino acids long. Deletions cut 5 bases from V and 8 bases from J, with 7 bases between. Germline V CDR1 and CDR2: LNHDA, SQIVND (reference sequence). CDR3 coding DNA: TGTGCCAGTAGTTCAGGGCATGAGCAGTTCTTC. This encodes CASSSGHEQFF.

CDR3 residues: CASSGINTGELFF. The CDR3 nucleotides read TGTGCCAGTAGTGGGATTAACACCGGGGAGCTGTTTTTT. J is TRBJ2-2 and V is TRBV19; D not resolved. In germline, CDR1 is LNHDA, CDR2 SQIVND (reference sequence). Deletions cut 5 bases from V and 2 bases from J, with 6 bases between. The CDR3 is 13 amino acids.